One sample yielded the 17 T cell receptor beta chains listed below, sequenced in a study of T-cell memory formation after mild COVID-19. TCRdb independently ran MiXCR on the 5' RACE reads; one entry per CDR3 protein. The table records approximately 400,000 distinct CDR3 sequences, roughly 24% of them present only once. Sequenced: PBMCs or a T cell subset sorted from them (not recorded which). Receptor source: an adult woman who had mild COVID-19 (a few samples of this study predate the infection). Cell type and time point are not known.

This chain links TRBV7-9 with TRBJ1-4; D perhaps matches TRBD1 (6 bases). The CDR3 covers 15 residues. The V end lost 4 bases, the J end lost 7 bases, and 16 bases lay between the germline ends. CDR1 and CDR2 from the germline V gene are SEHNR and FQNEAQ (reference sequence). CDR3 bases: TGTGCCAGCAGCTCCTCTACAGGGTGGGGTGAAAAACTGTTTTTT. Its translation: CASSSSTGWGEKLFF.

The V call is TRBV24-1, the J call TRBJ1-2; maybe TRBD1 (5 bases). The CDR3 length is 12 residues. Germline lookup yields CDR1 KGHDR and CDR2 SFDVKD. Between the trimmed V and J ends, which lost 9 bases and 4 bases, there was a span of 11 bases. This chain's CDR3 is CATGGSGYGYTF. For the CDR3, the DNA is TGTGCCACCGGGGGAAGCGGCTATGGCTACACCTTC.

The chain employs TRBV15 and TRBJ2-1; the D gene is possibly TRBD2 (5 bases). This CDR3 comprises 15 residues. From germline, CDR1 is LNHNV and CDR2 YYDKDF (reference sequence). Deletions cut 5 bases from V and 4 bases from J, with 15 bases between. The CDR3 DNA sequence: TGTGCCACCAGCCTAGGTTTGGAGGTTTACAATGAGCAGTTCTTC. It specifies CATSLGLEVYNEQFF. The full variable domain, rest sourced from reference TRBV15 and TRBJ2-1, is DAMVIQNPRYQVTQFGKPVTLSCSQTLNHNVMYWYQQKSSQAPKLLFHYYDKDFNNEADTPDNFQSRRPNTSFCFLDIRSPGLGDTAMYLCATSLGLEVYNEQFFGPGTRLTVL.

This clonotype was observed a handful of times. The genes are TRBV29-1 and TRBJ2-1, with 9 bases identical to TRBD1. Losses at the gene ends were 7 bases for V and 4 bases for J; bases not matched to a gene: 2. The CDR3 spans 12 residues. Per the germline V gene, CDR1 is SQVTM and CDR2 is ANQGSEA. The CDR3 coding sequence is TGCAGCGCGGACAGGGGATACAATGAGCAGTTCTTC. This gives the protein CSADRGYNEQFF.

This rearrangement joins TRBV7-2 to TRBJ2-1; weak D call: TRBD2 (5 bases). CDR1 and CDR2 from the germline V gene are SGHTA and FQGNSA. Trimming took 5 bases from V and 3 from J, leaving 11 bases between them. The length of the CDR3 is 14 residues. The CDR3 loop reads CASSPIRDYNEQFF. CDR3 bases: TGTGCCAGCAGCCCAATCCGGGACTACAATGAGCAGTTCTTC.

The rearrangement links TRBV2 to TRBJ2-5, with D maybe TRBD1 (5 bases). The length of the CDR3 is 12 residues. CDR1 and CDR2 (germline): SNHLY, FYNNEI. V lost 0 bases and J lost 9, with 8 bases in between. This CDR3 reads CASSEALGAQYF. DNA for the CDR3: TGTGCCAGCAGTGAAGCGTTAGGGGCCCAGTACTTC.

This clonotype was counted between two and nine times. The CDR3 sequence: CASKGLVGDIETQYF. The CDR3 DNA is TGTGCCAGCAAGGGGTTAGTTGGGGATATAGAGACCCAGTACTTC. The V call is TRBV5-6, the J call TRBJ2-5, with D perhaps matching TRBD1 (5 bases). Trimming removed 6 bases at V and 4 bases at J, with 19 bases between. Germline-derived CDR1 and CDR2 are SGHDT and YYEEEE. The CDR3 is made up of 15 amino acids.

DNA of the CDR3: TGCGCCAGCAGCTTGGGGGTACGAGGGGCAATCTACGAGCAGTACTTC. This codes for CASSLGVRGAIYEQYF. The chain combines TRBV5-1 with TRBJ2-7; D is tentatively TRBD1 or TRBD2 (5 bases each). Per the germline V gene, CDR1 is SGHRS and CDR2 is YFSETQ. This CDR3 spans 16 amino acids. The V end lost 0 bases, the J end lost 3 bases, and 16 bases lay between the germline ends.

The genes are TRBV25-1 and TRBJ2-7; TRBD1 matches 7 bases. J gave up 3 bases and V 3 bases, and 5 bases lay outside the gene matches. The CDR3 contains 14 residues. CDR1 is MGHDK, CDR2 SYGVNS, per germline. The CDR3 is CASSDWDRYYEQYF. For the CDR3, the DNA is TGTGCCAGCAGTGATTGGGACAGATACTACGAGCAGTACTTC.

This chain connects TRBV20-1 to TRBJ2-3; 9 bases are shared with TRBD2. The CDR3 covers 14 residues. Germline V gene sequence: CDR1 DFQATT, CDR2 SNEGSKA (reference sequence). J was trimmed by 0 bases and V by 6 bases; bases with no gene match: 4. CDR3 coding DNA: TGCAGTGCAAAGCGGGGGGTGAGCACAGATACGCAGTATTTT. Translating it yields CSAKRGVSTDTQYF.

The CDR3, as DNA: TGTGCCAGCAGTTTAGTTGCCCCAACCCGCTATGGCTACACCTTC. As protein: CASSLVAPTRYGYTF. This rearrangement joins TRBV12-3 or TRBV12-4 to TRBJ1-2, with D unclear. V shed 1 base and J shed 4 bases, with 13 bases lying between them. The CDR3 covers 15 residues.

In its sample, this clonotype was seen a few times. The rearrangement links TRBV12-3 or TRBV12-4 to TRBJ2-7; a weak D match, TRBD2 (5 bases). V dropped 3 bases and J dropped 5 bases, with 8 bases sitting between them. The CDR3 is 12 residues long. CDR3 protein: CASSFGVHEQYF. The CDR3 DNA reads TGTGCCAGCAGTTTCGGGGTTCACGAGCAGTACTTC.

The rearrangement joins TRBV2 to TRBJ1-5; a possible D gene is TRBD1 (6 bases). The CDR3 sequence is 14 residues long. Between the trimmed V and J ends, which lost 2 bases and 11 bases, there was a span of 16 bases. Germline V lookup: CDR1 SNHLY, CDR2 FYNNEI. The CDR3 nucleotides read TGTGCCAGCAGTGAATTAGGGGAAGGGGGAGCCCAGCATTTT. Protein: CASSELGEGGAQHF.

This chain joins TRBV12-3 or TRBV12-4 and TRBJ2-1; 11 positions match TRBD2. V was clipped by 6 bases and J by 10 bases; unmatched bases: 5. This CDR3 is 13 amino acids long. CDR3 residues: CASRMTSGEEQFF. The CDR3 nucleotides are TGTGCCAGCAGAATGACTAGCGGGGAAGAGCAGTTCTTC.

The chain's CDR3 is CASSLSRVLAQPEFF. The CDR3 nucleotides read TGTGCCAGCAGTTTATCAAGGGTTCTAGCCCAGCCGGAGTTCTTC. The chain recombines TRBV27 with TRBJ2-1; a possible D gene is TRBD2 (5 bases). CDR1 is MNHEY and CDR2 is SMNVEV in the germline V gene (reference sequence). The CDR3 spans 15 residues. V gave up 0 bases and J gave up 14 bases, with 20 bases separating them.

This clonotype was detected many times. J is TRBJ1-1 and V is TRBV16, with D hard to call. The V end lost 5 bases, the J end lost 4 bases, and 8 bases lay between the germline ends. Germline V gives CDR1 KGHSY, CDR2 FQNENV. The CDR3 sequence is 12 residues long. CDR3 coding DNA: TGTGCCAGCAGCTTCACGGGCACTGAAGCTTTCTTT. It encodes CASSFTGTEAFF. Drawing the rest from reference TRBV16 and TRBJ1-1, the complete variable domain is GEEVAQTPKHLVRGEGQKAKLYCAPIKGHSYVFWYQQVLKNEFKFLISFQNENVFDETGMPKERFSAKCLPNSPCSLEIQATKLEDSAVYFCASSFTGTEAFFGQGTRLTVV.

This clonotype was recorded a few times. The genes are TRBV2 and TRBJ1-3; D is unclear. Germline-derived CDR1 and CDR2 are SNHLY and FYNNEI. Deletions cut 2 bases from V and 1 base from J, with 6 bases between. The CDR3 consists of 14 residues. The DNA for the CDR3 is TGTGCCAGCAGTGAAACGAGGTCTGGAAACACCATATATTTT. Its translation is CASSETRSGNTIYF.